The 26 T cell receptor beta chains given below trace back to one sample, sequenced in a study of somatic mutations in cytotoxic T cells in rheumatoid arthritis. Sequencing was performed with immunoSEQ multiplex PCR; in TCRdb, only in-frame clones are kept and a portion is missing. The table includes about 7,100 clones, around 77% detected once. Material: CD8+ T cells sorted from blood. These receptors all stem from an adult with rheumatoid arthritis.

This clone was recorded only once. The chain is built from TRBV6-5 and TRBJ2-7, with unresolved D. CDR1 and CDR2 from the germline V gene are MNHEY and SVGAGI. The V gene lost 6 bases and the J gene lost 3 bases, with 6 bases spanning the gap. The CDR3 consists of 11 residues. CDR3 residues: CASRGNYEQYF. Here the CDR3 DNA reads TGTGCCAGCAGGGGGAACTACGAGCAGTACTTC.

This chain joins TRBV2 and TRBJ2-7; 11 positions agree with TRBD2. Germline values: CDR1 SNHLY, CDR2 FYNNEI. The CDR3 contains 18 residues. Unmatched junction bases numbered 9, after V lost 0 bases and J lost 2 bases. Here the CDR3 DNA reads TGTGCCAGCAGTGAAGCTCCTAGCGGGGGGCCATACCCCTACGAGCAGTACTTC. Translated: CASSEAPSGGPYPYEQYF.

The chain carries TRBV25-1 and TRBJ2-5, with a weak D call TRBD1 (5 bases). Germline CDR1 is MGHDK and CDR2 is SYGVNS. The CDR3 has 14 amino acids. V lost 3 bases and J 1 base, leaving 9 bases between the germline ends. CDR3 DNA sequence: TGTGCCAGCAGTGAGGGGCAGGGCCAAGAGACCCAGTACTTC. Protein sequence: CASSEGQGQETQYF.

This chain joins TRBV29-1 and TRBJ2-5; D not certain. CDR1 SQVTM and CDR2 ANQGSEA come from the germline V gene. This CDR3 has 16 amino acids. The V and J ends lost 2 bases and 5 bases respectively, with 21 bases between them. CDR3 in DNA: TGCAGCGTTGAAACCCCCAAGTCGCCCTCCGGGGAGACCCAGTACTTC. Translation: CSVETPKSPSGETQYF.

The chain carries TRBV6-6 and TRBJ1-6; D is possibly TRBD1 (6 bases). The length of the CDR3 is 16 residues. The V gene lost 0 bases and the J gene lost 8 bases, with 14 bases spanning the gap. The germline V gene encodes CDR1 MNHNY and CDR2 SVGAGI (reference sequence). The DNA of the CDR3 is TGTGCCAGCAGTTACTCGAGAGGGGGGGCGTATTCACCCCTCCACTTT. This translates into CASSYSRGGAYSPLHF.

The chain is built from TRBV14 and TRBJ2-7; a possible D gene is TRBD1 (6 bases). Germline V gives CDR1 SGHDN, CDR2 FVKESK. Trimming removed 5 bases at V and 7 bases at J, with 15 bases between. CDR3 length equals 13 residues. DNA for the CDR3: TGTGCCAGCAGCAAAACCACAGGGACGGAGCAGTACTTC. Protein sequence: CASSKTTGTEQYF.

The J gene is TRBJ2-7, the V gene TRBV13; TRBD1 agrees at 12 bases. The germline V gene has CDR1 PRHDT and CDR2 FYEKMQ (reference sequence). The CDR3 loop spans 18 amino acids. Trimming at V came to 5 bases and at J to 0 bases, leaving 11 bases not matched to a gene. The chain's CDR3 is CASSPLGTGGPLSYEQYF. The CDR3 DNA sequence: TGTGCCAGCAGCCCTCTGGGGACAGGGGGCCCTCTCTCCTACGAGCAGTACTTC.

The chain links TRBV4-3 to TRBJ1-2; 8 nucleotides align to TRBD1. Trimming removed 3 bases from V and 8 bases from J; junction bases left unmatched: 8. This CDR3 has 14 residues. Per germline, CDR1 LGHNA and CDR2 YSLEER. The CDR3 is CASSHAGTGPGYTF. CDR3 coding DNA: TGCGCCAGCAGCCACGCCGGGACAGGCCCCGGCTACACCTTC.

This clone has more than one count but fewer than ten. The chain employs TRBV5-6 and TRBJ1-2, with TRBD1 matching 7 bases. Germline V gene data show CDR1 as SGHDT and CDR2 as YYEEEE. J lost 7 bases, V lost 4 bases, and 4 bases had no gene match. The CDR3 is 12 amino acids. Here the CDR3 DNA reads TGTGCCAGCAGCCTCGCAGGGGGTGGCTACACCTTC. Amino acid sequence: CASSLAGGGYTF.

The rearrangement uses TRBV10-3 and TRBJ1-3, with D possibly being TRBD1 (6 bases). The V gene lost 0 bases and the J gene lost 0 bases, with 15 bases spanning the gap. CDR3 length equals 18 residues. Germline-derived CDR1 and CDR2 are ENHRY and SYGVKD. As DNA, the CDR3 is TGTGCCATCAGTGAGTCGAGCCCAGGGGCCTCCTCTGGAAACACCATATATTTT. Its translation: CAISESSPGASSGNTIYF.

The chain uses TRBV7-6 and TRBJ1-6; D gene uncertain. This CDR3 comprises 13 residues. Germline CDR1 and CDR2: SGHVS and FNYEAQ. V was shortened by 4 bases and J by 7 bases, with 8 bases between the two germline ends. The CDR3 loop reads CASSSVQNSPLHF. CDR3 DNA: TGTGCCAGCAGCTCCGTCCAAAATTCACCCCTCCACTTT.

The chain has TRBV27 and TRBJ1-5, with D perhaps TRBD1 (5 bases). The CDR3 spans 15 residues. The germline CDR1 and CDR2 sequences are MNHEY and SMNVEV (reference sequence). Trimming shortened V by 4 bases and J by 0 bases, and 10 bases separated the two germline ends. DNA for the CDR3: TGTGCCAGCAGTTCCATGACAGATAGCAATCAGCCCCAGCATTTT. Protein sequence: CASSSMTDSNQPQHF.

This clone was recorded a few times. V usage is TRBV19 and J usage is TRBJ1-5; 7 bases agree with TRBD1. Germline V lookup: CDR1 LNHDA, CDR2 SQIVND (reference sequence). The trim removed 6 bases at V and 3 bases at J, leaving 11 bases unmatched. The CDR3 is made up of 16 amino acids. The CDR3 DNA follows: TGTGCCAGTAGCCAATACTTGGGGACAGACAATCAGCCCCAGCATTTT. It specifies CASSQYLGTDNQPQHF. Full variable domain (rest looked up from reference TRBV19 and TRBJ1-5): DGGITQSPKYLFRKEGQNVTLSCEQNLNHDAMYWYRQDPGQGLRLIYYSQIVNDFQKGDIAEGYSVSREKKESFPLTVTSAQKNPTAFYLCASSQYLGTDNQPQHFGDGTRLSIL.

CDR3 sequence reads: CASAPGIRGREAFF. The CDR3 DNA follows: TGTGCCAGCGCCCCGGGTATAAGAGGACGGGAAGCTTTCTTT. The chain combines TRBV27 with TRBJ1-1; the D is unclear. The V and J ends lost 8 bases and 8 bases respectively, with 21 bases between them. Germline V gene data show CDR1 as MNHEY and CDR2 as SMNVEV (reference sequence). The CDR3 spans 14 residues.

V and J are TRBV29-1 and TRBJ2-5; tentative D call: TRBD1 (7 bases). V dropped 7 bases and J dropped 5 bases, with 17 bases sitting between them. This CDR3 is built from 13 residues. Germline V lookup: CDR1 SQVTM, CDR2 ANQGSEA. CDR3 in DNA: TGCAGCGGCAGGGGGGCTGATACGGAGACCCAGTACTTC. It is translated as CSGRGADTETQYF.

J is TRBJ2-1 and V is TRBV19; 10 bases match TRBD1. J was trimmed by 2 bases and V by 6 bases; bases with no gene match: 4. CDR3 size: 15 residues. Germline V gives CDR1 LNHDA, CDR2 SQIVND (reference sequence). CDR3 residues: CASRNGQGAYNEQFF. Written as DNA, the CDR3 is TGTGCCAGTAGGAACGGACAGGGGGCCTACAATGAGCAGTTCTTC.

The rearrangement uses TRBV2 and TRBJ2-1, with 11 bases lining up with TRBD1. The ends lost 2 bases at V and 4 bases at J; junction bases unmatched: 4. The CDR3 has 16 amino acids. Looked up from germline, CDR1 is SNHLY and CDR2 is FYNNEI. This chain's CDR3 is CASSEYGTGGYNEQFF. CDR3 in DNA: TGTGCCAGCAGTGAATACGGGACAGGGGGATACAATGAGCAGTTCTTC. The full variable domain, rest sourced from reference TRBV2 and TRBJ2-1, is EPEVTQTPSHQVTQMGQEVILRCVPISNHLYFYWYRQILGQKVEFLVSFYNNEISEKSEIFDDQFSVERPDGSNFTLKIRSTKLEDSAMYFCASSEYGTGGYNEQFFGPGTRLTVL.

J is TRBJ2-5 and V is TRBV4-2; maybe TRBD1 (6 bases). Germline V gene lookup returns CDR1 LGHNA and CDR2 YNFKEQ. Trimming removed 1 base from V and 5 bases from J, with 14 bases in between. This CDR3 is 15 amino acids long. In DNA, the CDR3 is TGTGCCAGCAGCCAAGTATGGGGGCCGGGGGAGACCCAGTACTTC. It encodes CASSQVWGPGETQYF.

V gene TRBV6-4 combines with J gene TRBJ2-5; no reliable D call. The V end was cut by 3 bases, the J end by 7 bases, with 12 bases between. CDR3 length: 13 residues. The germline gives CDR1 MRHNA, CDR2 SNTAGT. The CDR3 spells CASSEVASGTQYF. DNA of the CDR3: TGTGCCAGCAGTGAAGTAGCATCGGGGACCCAGTACTTC.

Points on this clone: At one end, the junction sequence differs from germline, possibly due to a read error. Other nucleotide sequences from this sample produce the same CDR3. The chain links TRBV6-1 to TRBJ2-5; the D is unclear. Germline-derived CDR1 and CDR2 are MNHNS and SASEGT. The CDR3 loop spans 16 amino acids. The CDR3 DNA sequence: TGTGCCAGCAGTGAACGGGCAACAGAGTATCAAGAGGCCCAGTACTTC. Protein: CASSERATEYQEAQYF.

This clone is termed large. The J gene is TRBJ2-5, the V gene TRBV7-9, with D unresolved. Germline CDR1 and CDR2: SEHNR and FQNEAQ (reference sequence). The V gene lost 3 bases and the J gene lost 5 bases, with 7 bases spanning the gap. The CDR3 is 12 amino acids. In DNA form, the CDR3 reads TGTGCCAGCAGCTTTGGGGTCGAGACCCAGTACTTC. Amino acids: CASSFGVETQYF.

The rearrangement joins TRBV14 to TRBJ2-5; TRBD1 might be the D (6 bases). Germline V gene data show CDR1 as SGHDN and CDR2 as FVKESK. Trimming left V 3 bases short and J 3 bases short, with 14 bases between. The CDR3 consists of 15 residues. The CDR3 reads CASSHTQGLEETQYF. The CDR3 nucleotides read TGTGCCAGCAGCCATACACAGGGATTGGAAGAGACCCAGTACTTC.

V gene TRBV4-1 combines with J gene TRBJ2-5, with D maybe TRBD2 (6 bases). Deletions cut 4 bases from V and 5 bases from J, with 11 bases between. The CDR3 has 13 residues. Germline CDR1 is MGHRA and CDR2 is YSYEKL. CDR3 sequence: CASSPVGGETQYF. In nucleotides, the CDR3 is TGCGCCAGCAGCCCCGTTGGGGGGGAGACCCAGTACTTC.

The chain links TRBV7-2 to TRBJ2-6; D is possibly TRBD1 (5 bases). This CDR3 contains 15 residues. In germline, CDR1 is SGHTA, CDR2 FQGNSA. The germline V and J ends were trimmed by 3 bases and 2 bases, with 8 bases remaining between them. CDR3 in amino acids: CASSFQGTGANVLTF. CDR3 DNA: TGTGCCAGCAGCTTTCAGGGAACTGGGGCCAACGTCCTGACTTTC.

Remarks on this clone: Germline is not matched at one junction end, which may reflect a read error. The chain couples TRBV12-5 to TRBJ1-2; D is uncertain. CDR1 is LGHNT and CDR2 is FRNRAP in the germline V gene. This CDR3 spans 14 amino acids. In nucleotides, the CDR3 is TGTGCTAGTGGTTGGGATTTGCCTCCCTATCGCTACACCTTC. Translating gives CASGWDLPPYRYTF.

Here the CDR3 DNA reads TGTGCCAGCAGTCCGGGACAGACCTTCCCAGCTGAAGCTTTCTTT. Its translation: CASSPGQTFPAEAFF. This rearrangement joins TRBV6-1 to TRBJ1-1; TRBD1 matches at 7 bases. This CDR3 is 15 amino acids long. J lost 6 bases, V lost 5 bases, and 12 bases had no gene match. Germline CDR1 reads MNHNS; CDR2 reads SASEGT.